This TCR beta chain originates from a study of OX40 agonist ivuxolimab in advanced cancers. Study information: Patients received ivuxolimab, an agonistic anti-OX40 (CD134) antibody. Study-level results: By week 6 at 0.1 to 3.0 mg/kg, blood CD4+ and CD8+ T cells had expanded clonally. The study found among the lowest clonal expansion in partial responders at 0.1-3.0 mg/kg. On average, CD8+ T cells had more expanded clones than CD4+.

As to this clone: Its antigen is currently unknown.

The CDR3 extends over 15 amino acids. V dropped 6 bases and J dropped 6 bases, with 21 bases sitting between them. Per the germline V gene, CDR1 is SGHDN and CDR2 is FVKESK. Sequenced by immunoSEQ multiplex PCR; TCRdb stores in-frame clones only, minus some. In the table there are under 85,000 clones, roughly 87% of which are singletons. This receptor was taken from an adult with an advanced solid tumor such as melanoma, head and neck, liver or kidney cancer. The chain couples TRBV14 to TRBJ2-7; the D gene is possibly TRBD2 (5 bases). Sequencing used CD4+ or CD8+ T cells sorted from blood, obtained in a trial of the OX40 agonist ivuxolimab. Written as DNA, the CDR3 is TGTGCCAGCAGAGGGAGTGGGCAGCTTGGGCGCGAGCAGTACTTC. Its protein product is CASRGSGQLGREQYF.